This is a list of T cell receptor beta chains from one sample in a study of low-dose radiotherapy and immunotherapy resistance in tumors. From the reads, TCRdb called clonotypes with MiXCR, one entry per CDR3 protein. The data contain about 50,000 distinct CDR3 sequences, 12% of them singletons. The starting material was PBMCs, obtained before treatment. These receptors were collected from a female donor with ovarian cancer. The CDR3 runs from the conserved cysteine through the conserved F or W. D genes are given only for firm matches. Clone size is shown for a subset of rows, as once, few, many or a class of expanded clone.

d_call j_call clone_size v_call cdr3_aa cdr3_nt
NA TRBJ1-1 many TRBV4-2 CASSQELTGPNTEAFF TGTGCCAGCAGCCAAGAATTGACAGGTCCGAACACTGAAGCTTTCTTT
NA TRBJ2-7 many TRBV13 CASLSDRSYEQYF TGTGCCAGCCTTTCCGACAGGTCCTACGAGCAGTACTTC
NA TRBJ1-5 many TRBV6-2/TRBV6-3 CATQRTDIINQPQHF TGTGCCACCCAACGGACAGATATAATCAATCAGCCCCAGCATTTT
NA TRBJ2-2 many TRBV6-1 CASSETRGFNTGELFF TGTGCCAGCAGTGAAACCCGGGGGTTTAACACCGGGGAGCTGTTTTTT
NA TRBJ2-5 many TRBV28 CASSPLGPGVETQYF TGTGCCAGCAGTCCACTTGGGCCCGGGGTCGAGACCCAGTACTTC
NA TRBJ1-2 many TRBV3-1 CASSQDYVGGGYGYTF TGTGCCAGCAGCCAAGATTACGTTGGCGGAGGCTATGGCTACACCTTC
NA TRBJ2-7 many TRBV19 CASSIISQAGYEQYF TGTGCCAGTAGTATAATATCACAGGCGGGGTACGAGCAGTACTTC
NA TRBJ1-1 many TRBV5-6 CASRSTRRTEAFF TGTGCCAGCAGATCCACCCGCCGTACTGAAGCTTTCTTT
TRBD2 TRBJ2-6 many TRBV7-9 CASSFSGGPKGANVLTF TGTGCCAGCAGTTTTTCGGGGGGGCCGAAAGGGGCCAACGTCCTGACTTTC
NA TRBJ1-5 few TRBV3-1 CASSQGRQGPDPQHF TGTGCCAGCAGCCAAGGAAGGCAGGGTCCCGATCCCCAGCATTTT
TRBD2 TRBJ2-1 NA TRBV5-8 CASGRGGTNEQFF TGTGCCAGCGGGCGGGGGGGCACCAATGAGCAGTTCTTC
NA TRBJ2-1 NA TRBV20-1 CSARRNEQFF TGCAGTGCCAGGAGAAATGAGCAGTTCTTC
TRBD1 TRBJ1-2 NA TRBV30 CAWSGLTGPVTGYTF TGTGCCTGGAGTGGATTGACAGGGCCCGTGACGGGCTACACCTTC
NA TRBJ2-3 many TRBV6-5 CASGGGASTDTQYF TGTGCCAGCGGCGGAGGGGCAAGCACAGATACGCAGTATTTT
TRBD2 TRBJ2-2 many TRBV6-2/TRBV6-3 CASKEPSGGENTGELFF TGTGCCAGCAAGGAGCCTAGCGGGGGGGAGAACACCGGGGAGCTGTTTTTT
NA TRBJ2-1 many TRBV27 CASSPQRYLDYNEQFF TGTGCCAGCAGTCCACAGAGGTATTTGGACTACAATGAGCAGTTCTTC
TRBD1 TRBJ2-1 many TRBV30 CAWSGTGQGSYNEQFF TGTGCCTGGAGTGGGACAGGACAAGGCTCCTACAATGAGCAGTTCTTC
NA TRBJ1-1 many TRBV5-1 CASSRGSENTEAFF TGCGCCAGCAGCCGTGGATCGGAGAACACTGAAGCTTTCTTT
NA TRBJ2-7 many TRBV5-1 CASSLIGTYEQYF TGCGCCAGCAGCTTGATTGGAACCTACGAGCAGTACTTC
NA TRBJ2-4 many TRBV20-1 CSAAPGALAKNIQYF TGCAGTGCCGCCCCGGGGGCCTTAGCCAAAAACATTCAGTACTTC
NA TRBJ2-3 NA TRBV2 CASSENTADTQYF TGTGCCAGCAGTGAAAACACAGCAGATACGCAGTATTTT
NA TRBJ2-1 many TRBV14 CASKRAGGFNEQFF TGTGCCAGCAAAAGGGCAGGTGGTTTCAATGAGCAGTTCTTC
TRBD2 TRBJ2-1 many TRBV20-1 CSASLLVAGASNEQFF TGCAGTGCTAGCCTGCTGGTAGCGGGGGCCTCTAATGAGCAGTTCTTC
TRBD2 TRBJ2-3 many TRBV25-1 CASSERGGTDTQYF TGTGCCAGCAGTGAGCGGGGGGGCACAGATACGCAGTATTTT
TRBD1 TRBJ1-2 many TRBV27 CASSLDRDYGYTF TGTGCCAGCAGCCTGGACAGGGATTATGGCTACACCTTC